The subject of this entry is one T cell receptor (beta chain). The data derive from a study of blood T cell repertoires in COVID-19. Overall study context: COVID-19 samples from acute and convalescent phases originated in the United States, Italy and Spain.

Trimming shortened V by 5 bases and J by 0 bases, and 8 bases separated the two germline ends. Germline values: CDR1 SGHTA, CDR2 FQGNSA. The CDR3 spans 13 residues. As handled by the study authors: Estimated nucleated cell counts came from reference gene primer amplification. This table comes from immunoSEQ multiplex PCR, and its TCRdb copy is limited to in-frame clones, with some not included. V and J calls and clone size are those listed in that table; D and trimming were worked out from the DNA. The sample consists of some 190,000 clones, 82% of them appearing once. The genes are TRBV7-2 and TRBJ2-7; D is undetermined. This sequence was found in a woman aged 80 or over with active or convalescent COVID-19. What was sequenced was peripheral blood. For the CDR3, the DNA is TGTGCCAGCAGCGAACAGAGCTCCTACGAGCAGTACTTC. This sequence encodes CASSEQSSYEQYF.